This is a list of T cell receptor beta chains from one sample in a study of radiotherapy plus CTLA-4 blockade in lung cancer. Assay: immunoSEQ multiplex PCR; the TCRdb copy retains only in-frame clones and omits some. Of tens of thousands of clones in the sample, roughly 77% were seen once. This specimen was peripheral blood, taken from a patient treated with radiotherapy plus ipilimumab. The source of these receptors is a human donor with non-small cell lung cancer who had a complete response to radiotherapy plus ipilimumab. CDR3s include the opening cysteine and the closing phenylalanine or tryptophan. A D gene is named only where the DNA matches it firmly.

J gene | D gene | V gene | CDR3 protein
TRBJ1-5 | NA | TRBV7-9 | CASSPPNQPQHF
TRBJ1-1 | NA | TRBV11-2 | CASSLGANTEAFF
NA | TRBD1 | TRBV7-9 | CASSLRDRSYEQYF
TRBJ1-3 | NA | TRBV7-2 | CASSLGRGGNTIYF
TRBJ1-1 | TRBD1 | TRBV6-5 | CASSWTGGNTEAFF
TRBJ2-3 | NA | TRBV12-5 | CASGFPVPSTDTQYF
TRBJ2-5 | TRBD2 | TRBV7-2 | CASSLAGSGVRKTQYF
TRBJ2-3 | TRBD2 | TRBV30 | CAWSGVAGTDTQYF
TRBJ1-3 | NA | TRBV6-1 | CASSDRNRAGTGNTIYF
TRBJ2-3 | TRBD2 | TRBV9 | CASSARLAGDTQYF